Listed below are T cell receptor beta chains from one sample, sequenced in a study of blood T cell repertoires in COVID-19. Using immunoSEQ multiplex PCR, the repertoire was profiled, and TCRdb retains in-frame clones only, with some absent. The sample yields roughly 460,000 clones, roughly 90% seen once. The sequenced material came from peripheral blood. The receptors were sampled from a man younger than 30 with COVID-19, enrolled during active disease. CDR3s include the opening cysteine and the closing phenylalanine or tryptophan. The D gene is left open where the match is weak. Clone size appears in some rows only: once, few, many, or a class for an expanded clone.

V	D	size	J	CDR3	DNA
TRBV20-1	-	-	TRBJ2-7	CSASGGHGDEQYF	TGCAGTGCTAGTGGCGGTCATGGCGACGAGCAGTACTTC
TRBV2	TRBD2	-	TRBJ2-1	CASSGGLAGGRGEQFF	TGTGCCAGCAGTGGCGGACTAGCGGGGGGGCGAGGTGAGCAGTTCTTC
TRBV7-2	-	-	TRBJ1-5	CASSLGLPGASNQPQHF	TGTGCCAGCAGCTTAGGACTTCCAGGGGCGAGCAATCAGCCCCAGCATTTT
TRBV18	-	-	TRBJ2-4	CASSPNRENIQYF	TGTGCCAGCTCACCTAACAGGGAAAACATTCAGTACTTC
TRBV7-6	TRBD1	-	TRBJ2-5	CASSLDGQGIKTQYF	TGTGCCAGCAGCTTGGACGGACAGGGGATCAAGACCCAGTACTTC
TRBV7-2	-	-	TRBJ2-5	CASRPAGDRRGETQYF	TGTGCCAGCCGCCCGGCGGGGGACAGGCGGGGGGAGACCCAGTACTTC
TRBV7-9	TRBD2	-	TRBJ2-3	CASSSGLAGGFSTDTQYF	TGTGCCAGCAGCTCGGGCCTAGCGGGGGGATTTAGCACAGATACGCAGTATTTT
TRBV5-1	TRBD1	-	TRBJ2-7	CASSWGQGGYEQYF	TGCGCCAGCAGCTGGGGACAGGGGGGCTACGAGCAGTACTTC
TRBV4-1	-	-	TRBJ2-2	CASSPEWWSTDTGELFF	TGCGCCAGCAGCCCAGAGTGGTGGTCAACGGACACCGGGGAGCTGTTTTTT
TRBV19	-	-	TRBJ1-4	CASSPGVNEKLFF	TGTGCCAGTAGTCCCGGGGTCAATGAAAAACTGTTTTTT
TRBV10-1	TRBD1	-	TRBJ2-2	CASSAGTDLTGELFF	TGCGCCAGCAGTGCAGGGACAGATCTCACCGGGGAGCTGTTTTTT
TRBV18	-	-	TRBJ2-3	CASSRSRDTQYF	TGTGCCAGCTCACGTTCCCGGGATACGCAGTATTTT
TRBV5-1	-	-	TRBJ2-5	CASSLVPDQETQYF	TGCGCCAGCAGCTTGGTTCCAGACCAAGAGACCCAGTACTTC
TRBV29-1	-	-	TRBJ2-5	CSVGHPNSGTQYF	TGCAGCGTTGGGCACCCAAACTCAGGGACCCAGTACTTC
TRBV19	TRBD1	-	TRBJ2-7	CASSVDRGGYEQYF	TGTGCCAGTAGTGTTGACAGGGGAGGCTACGAGCAGTACTTC
TRBV19	-	-	TRBJ1-5	CASTSIEYSNQPQHF	TGTGCCAGTACGTCAATAGAGTATAGCAATCAGCCCCAGCATTTT
TRBV12-3/TRBV12-4	-	-	TRBJ1-1	CASSLVSNTEAFF	TGTGCCAGCAGTTTAGTCAGTAACACTGAAGCTTTCTTT
TRBV13	TRBD2	-	TRBJ2-7	CASSTRLAGSLEQYF	TGTGCCAGCAGCACCCGACTAGCGGGGTCCCTGGAGCAGTACTTC
TRBV2	-	-	TRBJ1-5	CASSQGGGPNQPQHF	TGTGCCAGCAGCCAGGGAGGGGGTCCCAATCAGCCCCAGCATTTT
TRBV9	-	-	TRBJ1-1	CASSVGSGGPMNTEAFF	TGTGCCAGCAGCGTAGGGTCGGGGGGCCCCATGAACACTGAAGCTTTCTTT
TRBV7-3	-	-	TRBJ2-3	CASSLGAGTDTQYF	TGTGCCAGCAGCTTGGGGGCCGGCACAGATACGCAGTATTTT
TRBV2	TRBD2	-	TRBJ2-7	CASSERTSGRATRQYF	TGTGCCAGCAGTGAACGGACTAGCGGGAGAGCCACTCGTCAGTACTTC
TRBV2	-	-	TRBJ1-6	CASRPQGSYNSPLHF	TGTGCCAGCAGGCCACAGGGATCCTATAATTCACCCCTCCACTTT
TRBV3-1/TRBV3-2	-	-	TRBJ2-5	CASSQGTTETQYF	TGTGCCAGCAGCCAAGGGACAACAGAGACCCAGTACTTC
TRBV29-1	TRBD1	-	TRBJ2-7	CSGGRTGNEQYF	TGCAGCGGGGGCAGGACAGGGAACGAGCAGTACTTC
TRBV5-5	TRBD2	-	TRBJ2-1	CASRSSVAGTNEQFF	TGTGCCAGCAGGTCGTCAGTAGCGGGAACCAATGAGCAGTTCTTC
TRBV18	-	-	TRBJ1-2	CASSSIRGGYTF	TGTGCCAGCTCATCTATACGGGGTGGCTACACCTTC
TRBV2	-	-	TRBJ2-2	CASIRDTGELFF	TGTGCCAGCATCAGGGACACCGGGGAGCTGTTTTTT
TRBV19	TRBD2	-	TRBJ2-7	CASSKREGYEQYF	TGTGCCAGTAGTAAGCGGGAGGGCTACGAGCAGTACTTC
TRBV3-1/TRBV3-2	-	few	TRBJ1-1	CASSSRPRTNTEAFF	TGTGCCAGCAGCTCTAGGCCCCGCACAAACACTGAAGCTTTCTTT
TRBV7-6	TRBD2	-	TRBJ2-3	CASSPRTSGSTDTQYF	TGTGCCAGCAGCCCCCGGACTAGCGGGAGCACAGATACGCAGTATTTT
TRBV21-1	-	-	TRBJ1-1	CASSKDQVRDTEAFF	TGTGCCAGCAGCAAAGATCAGGTCAGGGACACTGAAGCTTTCTTT
TRBV5-6	TRBD2	-	TRBJ2-4	CASSYRLAGIQYF	TGTGCCAGCAGCTACCGACTAGCGGGCATTCAGTACTTC
TRBV7-2	-	-	TRBJ2-5	CASSIRGWETQYF	TGTGCCAGCAGCATCCGCGGGTGGGAGACCCAGTACTTC
TRBV7-3	-	few	TRBJ2-1	CASSLTPGAYNEQFF	TGTGCCAGCAGCTTAACCCCGGGGGCCTACAATGAGCAGTTCTTC
TRBV19	TRBD1	-	TRBJ1-2	CASAPGTGRNYGYTF	TGTGCCAGTGCCCCTGGGACAGGACGTAACTATGGCTACACCTTC
TRBV6-6	-	-	TRBJ1-1	CASTKGMNTEAFF	TGTGCCAGCACAAAGGGGATGAACACTGAAGCTTTCTTT
TRBV25-1	-	few	TRBJ1-1	CASSAFPAGAFF	TGTGCCAGCAGTGCGTTCCCGGCGGGAGCTTTCTTT
TRBV3-1/TRBV3-2	TRBD2	-	TRBJ2-1	CASSQTLGLAGVNNEQFF	TGTGCCAGCAGCCAAACCCTGGGACTAGCGGGAGTAAACAATGAGCAGTTCTTC
TRBV4-2	TRBD1	-	TRBJ2-2	CASSQDLGTVNTGELFF	TGTGCCAGCAGCCAAGATCTCGGGACAGTGAACACCGGGGAGCTGTTTTTT
TRBV5-1	TRBD1	once	TRBJ1-2	CASSSRTTGTGHLYGYTF	TGCGCCAGCAGCTCGAGAACAACCGGGACAGGGCACCTCTATGGCTACACCTTC
TRBV7-6	TRBD1	-	TRBJ2-5	CASSYPGQGRETQYF	TGTGCCAGCAGCTATCCGGGACAGGGCCGAGAGACCCAGTACTTC
TRBV7-8	TRBD1	-	TRBJ2-1	CASSYRQGRSYNEQFF	TGTGCCAGCAGCTACCGACAGGGGCGCTCCTACAATGAGCAGTTCTTC
TRBV15	-	once	TRBJ1-6	CATSRGAGSPLHF	TGTGCCACCAGCAGAGGGGCGGGGTCACCCCTCCACTTT
TRBV5-4	-	-	TRBJ2-7	CASSFQGGPYEQYF	TGTGCCAGCAGCTTCCAGGGGGGCCCCTACGAGCAGTACTTC
TRBV2	TRBD2	-	TRBJ2-2	CASIKTSGGVNTGELFF	TGTGCCAGCATCAAGACTAGCGGGGGGGTGAACACCGGGGAGCTGTTTTTT
TRBV6-1	-	-	TRBJ2-6	CASSELRGSPAGANVLTF	TGTGCCAGCAGTGAACTGAGGGGGTCTCCTGCTGGGGCCAACGTCCTGACTTTC
TRBV5-1	TRBD2	-	TRBJ2-2	CASSAQREFAGELFF	TGCGCCAGCAGCGCCCAGCGGGAGTTCGCCGGGGAGCTGTTTTTT